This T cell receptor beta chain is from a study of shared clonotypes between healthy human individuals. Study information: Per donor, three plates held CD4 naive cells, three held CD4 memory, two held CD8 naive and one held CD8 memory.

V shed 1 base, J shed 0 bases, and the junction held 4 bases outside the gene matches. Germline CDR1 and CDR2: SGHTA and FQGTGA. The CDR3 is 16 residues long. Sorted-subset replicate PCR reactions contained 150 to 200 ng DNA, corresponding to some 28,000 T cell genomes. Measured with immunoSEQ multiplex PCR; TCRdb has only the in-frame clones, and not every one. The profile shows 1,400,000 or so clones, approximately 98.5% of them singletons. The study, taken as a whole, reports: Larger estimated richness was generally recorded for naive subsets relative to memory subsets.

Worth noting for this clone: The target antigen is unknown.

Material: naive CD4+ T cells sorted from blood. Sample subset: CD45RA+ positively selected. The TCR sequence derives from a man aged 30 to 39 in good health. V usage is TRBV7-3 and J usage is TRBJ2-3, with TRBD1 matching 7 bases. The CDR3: CASSLKGTASTDTQYF. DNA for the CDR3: TGTGCCAGCAGCTTAAAGGGGACAGCTAGCACAGATACGCAGTATTTT.